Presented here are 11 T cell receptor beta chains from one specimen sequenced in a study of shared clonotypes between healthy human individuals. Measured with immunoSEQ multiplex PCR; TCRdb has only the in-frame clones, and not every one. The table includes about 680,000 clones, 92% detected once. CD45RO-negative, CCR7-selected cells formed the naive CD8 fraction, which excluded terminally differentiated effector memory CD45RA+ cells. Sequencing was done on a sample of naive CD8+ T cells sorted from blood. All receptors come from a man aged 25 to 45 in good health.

The CDR3 loop reads CSVEDRDRMTAGANVLTF. DNA for the CDR3: TGCAGCGTTGAAGACCGGGACAGAATGACAGCTGGGGCCAACGTCCTGACTTTC. The chain couples TRBV29-1 to TRBJ2-6; 7 bases line up with TRBD1. Germline V lookup: CDR1 SQVTM, CDR2 ANQGSEA. The CDR3 extends over 18 amino acids. With 0 bases clipped from V and 2 bases from J, the junction kept 10 bases outside the gene matches.

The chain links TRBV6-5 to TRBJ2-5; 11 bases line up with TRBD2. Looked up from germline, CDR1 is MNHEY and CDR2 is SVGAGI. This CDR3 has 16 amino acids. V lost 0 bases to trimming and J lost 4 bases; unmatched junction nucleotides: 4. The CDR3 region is CASSYSIAGGPETQYF. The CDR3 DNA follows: TGTGCCAGCAGTTACTCGATAGCGGGAGGGCCAGAGACCCAGTACTTC.

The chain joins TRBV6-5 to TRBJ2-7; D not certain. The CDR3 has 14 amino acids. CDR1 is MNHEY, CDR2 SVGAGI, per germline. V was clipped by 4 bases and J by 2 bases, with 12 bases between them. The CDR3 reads CASSSDAEPYEQYF. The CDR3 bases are TGTGCCAGCAGTTCTGACGCGGAGCCCTACGAGCAGTACTTC.

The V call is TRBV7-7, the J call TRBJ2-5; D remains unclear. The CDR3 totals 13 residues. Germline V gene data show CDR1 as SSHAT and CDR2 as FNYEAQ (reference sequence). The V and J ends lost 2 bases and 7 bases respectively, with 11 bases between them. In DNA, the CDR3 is TGTGCCAGCAGCTTACAAGAGGCTGGGACCCAGTACTTC. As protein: CASSLQEAGTQYF. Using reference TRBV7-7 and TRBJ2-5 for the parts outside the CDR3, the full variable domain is GAGVSQSPRYKVTKRGQDVTLRCDPISSHATLYWYQQALGQGPEFLTYFNYEAQPDKSGLPSDRFSAERPEGSISTLTIQRTEQRDSAMYRCASSLQEAGTQYFGPGTRLLVL.

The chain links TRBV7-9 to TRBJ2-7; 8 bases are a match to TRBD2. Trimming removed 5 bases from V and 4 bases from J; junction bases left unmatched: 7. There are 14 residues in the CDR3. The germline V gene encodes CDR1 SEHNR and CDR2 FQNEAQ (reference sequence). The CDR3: CASSPTSGSYEQYF. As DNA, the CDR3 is TGTGCCAGCAGCCCAACTAGCGGATCTTACGAGCAGTACTTC.

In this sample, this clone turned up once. The CDR3 sequence is CASTRGGLAVTDTQYF. Here the CDR3 DNA reads TGTGCCAGCACAAGGGGGGGACTAGCGGTCACAGATACGCAGTATTTT. The rearrangement joins TRBV9 to TRBJ2-3, with 11 positions matching TRBD2. There are 16 residues in the CDR3. The ends lost 6 bases at V and 2 bases at J; junction bases unmatched: 8. Germline values: CDR1 SGDLS, CDR2 YYNGEE. The full variable domain, its missing parts supplied by reference TRBV9 and TRBJ2-3, is DSGVTQTPKHLITATGQRVTLRCSPRSGDLSVYWYQQSLDQGLQFLIQYYNGEERAKGNILERFSAQQFPDLHSELNLSSLELGDSALYFCASTRGGLAVTDTQYFGPGTRLTVL.

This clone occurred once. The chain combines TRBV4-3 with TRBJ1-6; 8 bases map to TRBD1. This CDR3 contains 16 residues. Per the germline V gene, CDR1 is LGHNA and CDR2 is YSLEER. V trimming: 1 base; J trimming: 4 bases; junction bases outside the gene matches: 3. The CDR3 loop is CASSQGTGFYNSPLHF. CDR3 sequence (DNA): TGCGCCAGCAGCCAAGGGACAGGGTTTTATAATTCACCCCTCCACTTT.

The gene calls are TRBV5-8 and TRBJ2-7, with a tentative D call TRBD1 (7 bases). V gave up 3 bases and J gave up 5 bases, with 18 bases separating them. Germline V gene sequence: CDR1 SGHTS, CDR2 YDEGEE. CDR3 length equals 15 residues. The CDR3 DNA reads TGTGCCAGCAGCTGGAGGGGACAGACCCCCGACGAGCAGTACTTC. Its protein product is CASSWRGQTPDEQYF.

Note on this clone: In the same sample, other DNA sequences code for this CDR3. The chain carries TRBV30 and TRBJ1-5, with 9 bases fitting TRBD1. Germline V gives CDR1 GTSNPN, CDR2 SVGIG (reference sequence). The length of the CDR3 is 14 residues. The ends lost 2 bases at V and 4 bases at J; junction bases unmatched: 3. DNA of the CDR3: TGTGCCTGGAGTTTAGGACAGGGGAATCAGCCCCAGCATTTT. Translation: CAWSLGQGNQPQHF. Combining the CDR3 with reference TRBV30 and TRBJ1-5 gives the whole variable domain SQTIHQWPATLVQPVGSPLSLECTVEGTSNPNLYWYRQAAGRGLQLLFYSVGIGQISSEVPQNLSASRPQDRQFILSSKKLLLSDSGFYLCAWSLGQGNQPQHFGDGTRLSIL.

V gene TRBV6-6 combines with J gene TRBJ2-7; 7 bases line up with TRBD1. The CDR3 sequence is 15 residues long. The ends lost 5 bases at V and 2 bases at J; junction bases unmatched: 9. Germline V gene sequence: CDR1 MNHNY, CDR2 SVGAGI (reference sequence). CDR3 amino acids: CASSPRQGGTYEQYF. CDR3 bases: TGTGCCAGCAGTCCCAGACAGGGTGGGACCTACGAGCAGTACTTC.

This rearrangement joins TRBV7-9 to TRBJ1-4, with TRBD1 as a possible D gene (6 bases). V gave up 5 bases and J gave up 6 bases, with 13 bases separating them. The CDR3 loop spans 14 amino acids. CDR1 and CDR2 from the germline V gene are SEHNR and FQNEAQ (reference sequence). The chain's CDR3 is CASSPQGLDEKLFF. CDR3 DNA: TGTGCCAGCAGCCCACAGGGTTTGGATGAAAAACTGTTTTTT.